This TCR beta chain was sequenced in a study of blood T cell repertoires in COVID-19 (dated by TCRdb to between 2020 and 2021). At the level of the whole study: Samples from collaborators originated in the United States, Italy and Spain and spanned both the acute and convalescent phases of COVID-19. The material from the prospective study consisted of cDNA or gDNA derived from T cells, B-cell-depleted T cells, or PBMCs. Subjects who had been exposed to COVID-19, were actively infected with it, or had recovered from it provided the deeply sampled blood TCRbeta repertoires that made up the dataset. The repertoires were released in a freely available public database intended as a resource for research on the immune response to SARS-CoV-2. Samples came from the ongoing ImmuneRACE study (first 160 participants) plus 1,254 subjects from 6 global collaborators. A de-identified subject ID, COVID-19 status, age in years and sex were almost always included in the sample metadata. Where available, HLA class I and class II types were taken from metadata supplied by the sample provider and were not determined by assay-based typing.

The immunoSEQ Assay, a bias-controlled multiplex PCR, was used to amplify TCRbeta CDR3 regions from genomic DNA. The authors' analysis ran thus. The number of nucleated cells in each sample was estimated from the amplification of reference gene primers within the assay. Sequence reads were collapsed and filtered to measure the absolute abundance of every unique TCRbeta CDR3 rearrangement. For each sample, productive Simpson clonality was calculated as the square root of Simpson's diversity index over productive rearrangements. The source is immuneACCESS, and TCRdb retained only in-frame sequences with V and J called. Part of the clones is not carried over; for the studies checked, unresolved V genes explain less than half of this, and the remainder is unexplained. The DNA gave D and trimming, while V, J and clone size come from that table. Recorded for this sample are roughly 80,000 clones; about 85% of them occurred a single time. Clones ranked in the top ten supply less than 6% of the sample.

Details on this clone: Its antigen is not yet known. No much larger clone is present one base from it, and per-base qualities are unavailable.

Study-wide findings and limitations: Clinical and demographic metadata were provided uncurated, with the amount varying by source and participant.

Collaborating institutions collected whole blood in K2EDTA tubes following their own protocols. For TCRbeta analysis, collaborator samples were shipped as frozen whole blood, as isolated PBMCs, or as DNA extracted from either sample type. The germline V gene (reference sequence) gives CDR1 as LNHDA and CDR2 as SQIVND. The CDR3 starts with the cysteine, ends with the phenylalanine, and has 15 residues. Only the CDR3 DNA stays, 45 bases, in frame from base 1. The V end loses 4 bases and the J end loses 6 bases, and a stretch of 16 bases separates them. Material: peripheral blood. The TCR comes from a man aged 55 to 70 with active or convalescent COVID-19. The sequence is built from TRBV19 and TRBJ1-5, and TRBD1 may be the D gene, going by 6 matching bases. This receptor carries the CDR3 CASSKGGGPLQPQHF. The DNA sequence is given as TGTGCCAGTAGTAAAGGGGGGGGGCCCCTTCAGCCCCAGCATTTT. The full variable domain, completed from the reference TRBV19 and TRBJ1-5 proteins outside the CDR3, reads DGGITQSPKYLFRKEGQNVTLSCEQNLNHDAMYWYRQDPGQGLRLIYYSQIVNDFQKGDIAEGYSVSREKKESFPLTVTSAQKNPTAFYLCASSKGGGPLQPQHFGDGTRLSIL.